This T cell receptor (beta chain) was sequenced in a study of blood T cell repertoires in COVID-19. Participants were aged roughly 18 to 100 years from 20 to 30 US areas. During the 2 weeks before they entered the study, exposed participants had met someone with a PCR-confirmed or clinician-diagnosed COVID-19 case. Original methodology: Nucleated cell number was recorded as an estimate derived from reference gene primer amplification. Profiled with immunoSEQ multiplex PCR; TCRdb holds only in-frame clones, not every one. V and J calls and clone size follow that table, whereas D and trimming were derived from the DNA. The data show approximately 200,000 clones, around 90% seen once. Trimming took 2 bases from V and 6 from J; bases not matched to a gene: 6. CDR1 and CDR2 from the germline V gene are ENHRY and SYGVKD. This CDR3 is 15 amino acids long.

This chain connects TRBV10-3 to TRBJ1-1; TRBD1 matches 10 bases. Sample: PBMCs or T cells enriched from blood (not recorded which). This TCR derives from a woman in her 30s who had been exposed to COVID-19. The CDR3 reads CAISEPRQGAAEAFF. The CDR3, as DNA: TGTGCCATCAGTGAGCCCCGACAGGGGGCCGCTGAAGCTTTCTTT.